This is a list of T cell receptor beta chains from one sample in a study of blood T cell repertoires in COVID-19. Sequencing used immunoSEQ multiplex PCR; TCRdb keeps in-frame clones, though not all of them. The table has hundreds of thousands of clones, over 75% seen once. Sequences were obtained from PBMCs or T cells enriched from blood (not recorded which). The source of these receptors is a young woman who had recovered from COVID-19. Both conserved end residues are part of each CDR3. A D gene is named only where the DNA matches it firmly.

V | D | CDR3
TRBV4-1 | TRBD2 | CASSQTRGGETSGGPPDTQYF
TRBV5-1 | NA | CASSLMTATNNSPLHF
TRBV28 | TRBD1 | CAEGAGANYGYTF
TRBV30 | NA | CAWSVLAYNEQFF
TRBV29-1 | TRBD1 | CSAHMDRDGGYTF
TRBV7-9 | NA | CASSFRLDGNTIYF
TRBV5-1 | TRBD1 | CASSLLGQGHNTGELFF
TRBV6-4 | TRBD1 | CASSVTGANTEAFF
TRBV5-1 | TRBD1 | CASSQPGQGEEQYF
TRBV18 | TRBD1 | CASSPGQGRWDTEAFF
TRBV29-1 | TRBD1 | CSVEGDRAKSYNEQFF
TRBV5-1 | TRBD1 | CASSPGQGTYQETQYF
TRBV6-5 | NA | CASSYSTSGGDTEAFF
TRBV2 | TRBD1 | CASRGGTGTHEQYF
TRBV6-5 | NA | CASSSRLNTGELFF
TRBV19 | TRBD2 | CASSFLAGGFGNEQFF
TRBV28 | TRBD2 | CAIRSGLAGLAGGQYF
TRBV18 | NA | CASSPNPGERQYF
TRBV7-9 | TRBD1 | CASSLGQGAGSTEAFF
TRBV28 | TRBD2 | CATGREAGGRSNEQFF
TRBV5-1 | TRBD1 | CASSAPDRGQGYGYTF
TRBV28 | NA | CASSSGTGQGVDYEQFF
TRBV14 | NA | CASSHWRARDGASGNTIYF